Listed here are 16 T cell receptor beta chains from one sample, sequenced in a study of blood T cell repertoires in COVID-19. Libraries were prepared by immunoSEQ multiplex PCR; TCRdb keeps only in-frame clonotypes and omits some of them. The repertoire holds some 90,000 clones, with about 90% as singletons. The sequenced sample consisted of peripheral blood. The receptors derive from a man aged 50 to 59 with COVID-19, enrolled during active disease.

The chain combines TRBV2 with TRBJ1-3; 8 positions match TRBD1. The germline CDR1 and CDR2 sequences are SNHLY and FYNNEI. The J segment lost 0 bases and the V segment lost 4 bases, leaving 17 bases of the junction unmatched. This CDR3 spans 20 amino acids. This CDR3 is CASSVARQGTRPSSGNTIYF. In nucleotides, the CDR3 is TGTGCCAGCAGTGTAGCCCGACAGGGGACCCGGCCGAGCTCTGGAAACACCATATATTTT.

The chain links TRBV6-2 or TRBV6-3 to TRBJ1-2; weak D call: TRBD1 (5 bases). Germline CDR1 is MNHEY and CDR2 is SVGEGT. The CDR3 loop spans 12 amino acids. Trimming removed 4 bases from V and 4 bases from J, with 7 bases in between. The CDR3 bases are TGTGCCAGCAGTTGGGGACTCTATGGCTACACCTTC. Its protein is CASSWGLYGYTF.

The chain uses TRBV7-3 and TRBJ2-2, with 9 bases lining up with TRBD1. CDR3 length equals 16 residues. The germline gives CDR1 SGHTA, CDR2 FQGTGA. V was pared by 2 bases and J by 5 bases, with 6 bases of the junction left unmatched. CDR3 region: CASSLRGQGVTGELFF. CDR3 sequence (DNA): TGTGCCAGCAGCTTACGGGGACAGGGTGTAACCGGGGAGCTGTTTTTT.

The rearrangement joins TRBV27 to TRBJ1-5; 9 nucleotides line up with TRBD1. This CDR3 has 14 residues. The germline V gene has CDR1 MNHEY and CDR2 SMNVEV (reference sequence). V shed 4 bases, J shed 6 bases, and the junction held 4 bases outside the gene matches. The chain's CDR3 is CASSSGQGTQPQHF. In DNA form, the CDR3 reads TGTGCCAGCAGTTCTGGACAGGGGACTCAGCCCCAGCATTTT.

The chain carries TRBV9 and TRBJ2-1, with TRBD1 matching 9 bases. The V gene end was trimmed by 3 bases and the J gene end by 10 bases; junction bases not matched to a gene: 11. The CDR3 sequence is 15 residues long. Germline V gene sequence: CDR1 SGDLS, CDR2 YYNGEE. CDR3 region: CASSGGQGPLREQFF. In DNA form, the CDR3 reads TGTGCCAGCAGCGGGGGACAGGGCCCCCTACGGGAGCAGTTCTTC. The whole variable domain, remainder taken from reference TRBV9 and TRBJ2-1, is DSGVTQTPKHLITATGQRVTLRCSPRSGDLSVYWYQQSLDQGLQFLIQYYNGEERAKGNILERFSAQQFPDLHSELNLSSLELGDSALYFCASSGGQGPLREQFFGPGTRLTVL.

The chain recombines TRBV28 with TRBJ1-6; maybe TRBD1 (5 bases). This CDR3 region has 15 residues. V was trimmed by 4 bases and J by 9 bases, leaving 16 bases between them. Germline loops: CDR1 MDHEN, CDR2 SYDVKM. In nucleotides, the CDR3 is TGTGCCAGCAGTTATTTTCGACAGCGCCCTTCACCCCTCCACTTT. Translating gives CASSYFRQRPSPLHF.

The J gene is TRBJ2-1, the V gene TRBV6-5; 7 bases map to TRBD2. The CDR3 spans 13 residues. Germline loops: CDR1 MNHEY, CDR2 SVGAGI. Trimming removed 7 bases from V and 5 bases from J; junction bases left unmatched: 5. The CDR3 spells CASTGTTNNEQFF. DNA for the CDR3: TGTGCCAGCACCGGGACTACCAACAATGAGCAGTTCTTC.

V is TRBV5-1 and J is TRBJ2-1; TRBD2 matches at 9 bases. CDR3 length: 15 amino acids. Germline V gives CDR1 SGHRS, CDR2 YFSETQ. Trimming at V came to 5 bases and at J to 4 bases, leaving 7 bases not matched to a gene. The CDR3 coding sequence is TGCGCCAGCAGTCCGAGCGGGGGGTCTTACAATGAGCAGTTCTTC. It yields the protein CASSPSGGSYNEQFF.

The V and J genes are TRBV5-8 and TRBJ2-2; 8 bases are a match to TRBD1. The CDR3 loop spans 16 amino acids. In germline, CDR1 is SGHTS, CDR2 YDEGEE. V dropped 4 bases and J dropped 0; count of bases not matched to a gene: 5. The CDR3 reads CASSVYRGSNTGELFF. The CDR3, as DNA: TGTGCCAGCAGCGTATACAGGGGGTCGAACACCGGGGAGCTGTTTTTT.

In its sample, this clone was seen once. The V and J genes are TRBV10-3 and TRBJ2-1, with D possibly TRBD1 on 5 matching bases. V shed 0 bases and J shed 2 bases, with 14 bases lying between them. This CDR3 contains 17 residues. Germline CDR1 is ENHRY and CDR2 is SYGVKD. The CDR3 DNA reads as TGTGCCATCAGTGAGTCGGAATGGGGCAAGCCCTACAATGAGCAGTTCTTC. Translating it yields CAISESEWGKPYNEQFF.

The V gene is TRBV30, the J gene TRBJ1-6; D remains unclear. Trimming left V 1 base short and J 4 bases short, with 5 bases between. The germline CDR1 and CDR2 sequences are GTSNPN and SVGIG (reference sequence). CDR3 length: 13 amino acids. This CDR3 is CAWSAGYNSPLHF. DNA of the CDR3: TGTGCCTGGAGTGCGGGATATAATTCACCCCTCCACTTT.

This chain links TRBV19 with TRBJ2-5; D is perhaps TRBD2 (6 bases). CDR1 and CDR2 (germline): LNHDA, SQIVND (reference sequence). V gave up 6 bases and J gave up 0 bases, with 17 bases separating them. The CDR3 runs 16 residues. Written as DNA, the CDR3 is TGTGCCAGTAGGTTCCGAGCTAGCGAACACCAAGAGACCCAGTACTTC. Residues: CASRFRASEHQETQYF.

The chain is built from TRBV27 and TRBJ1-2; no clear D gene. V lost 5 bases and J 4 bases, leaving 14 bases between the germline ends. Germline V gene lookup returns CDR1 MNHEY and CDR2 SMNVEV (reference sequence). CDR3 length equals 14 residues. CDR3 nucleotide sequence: TGTGCCAGCAGTCCCCTGTGGGGAGGCTATGGCTACACCTTC. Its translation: CASSPLWGGYGYTF.

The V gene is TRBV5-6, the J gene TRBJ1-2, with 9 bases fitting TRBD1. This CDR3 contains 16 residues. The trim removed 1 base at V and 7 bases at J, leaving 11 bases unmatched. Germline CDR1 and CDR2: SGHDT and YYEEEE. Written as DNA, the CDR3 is TGTGCCAGCAGCTTGAGGACAGGGGTGATCTTTAGTGGCTACACCTTC. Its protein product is CASSLRTGVIFSGYTF.

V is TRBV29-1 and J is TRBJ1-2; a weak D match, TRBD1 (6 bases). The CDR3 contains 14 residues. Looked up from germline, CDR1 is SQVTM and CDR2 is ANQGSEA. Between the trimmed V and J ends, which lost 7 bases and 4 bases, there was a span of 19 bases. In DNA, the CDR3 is TGCAGCGCCCCGTTCGGAACAGGGACCTATGGCTACACCTTC. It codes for CSAPFGTGTYGYTF.

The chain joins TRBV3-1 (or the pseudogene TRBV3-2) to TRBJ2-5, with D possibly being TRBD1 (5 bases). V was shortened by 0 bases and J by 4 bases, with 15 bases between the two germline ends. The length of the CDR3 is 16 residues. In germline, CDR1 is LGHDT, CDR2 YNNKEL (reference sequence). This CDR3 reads CASSQDSRTQRETQYF. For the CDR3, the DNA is TGTGCCAGCAGCCAAGATTCTAGGACACAACGAGAGACCCAGTACTTC.